Presented here are 25 T cell receptor beta chains from one specimen sequenced in a study of T-cell memory formation after mild COVID-19. TCRdb reanalysed the 5' RACE reads using MiXCR and keeps one entry per CDR3 protein. In the table there are some 210,000 distinct CDR3 sequences, about 17% of which are singletons. Sequenced material: PBMCs or a T cell subset sorted from them (not recorded which). These receptors were collected from an adult woman who had mild COVID-19 (a few samples of this study predate the infection). Cell type and time point are not known.

This clonotype was seen a handful of times. The rearrangement joins TRBV9 to TRBJ1-1; D uncertain. Between the trimmed V and J ends, which lost 2 bases and 6 bases, there was a span of 11 bases. Germline V lookup: CDR1 SGDLS, CDR2 YYNGEE. The CDR3 is made up of 13 amino acids. The CDR3 sequence: CASSVPGRSEAFF. In DNA form, the CDR3 reads TGTGCCAGCAGCGTCCCCGGACGCTCTGAAGCTTTCTTT. The whole variable domain, remainder taken from reference TRBV9 and TRBJ1-1, is DSGVTQTPKHLITATGQRVTLRCSPRSGDLSVYWYQQSLDQGLQFLIQYYNGEERAKGNILERFSAQQFPDLHSELNLSSLELGDSALYFCASSVPGRSEAFFGQGTRLTVV.

The V gene is TRBV3-1, the J gene TRBJ1-1; D remains ambiguous. Trimming shortened V by 5 bases and J by 2 bases, and 9 bases separated the two germline ends. The V gene's germline CDR1 is LGHDT and CDR2 YNNKEL (reference sequence). CDR3 length equals 13 residues. Here the CDR3 reads CASSARGNTEAFF. The CDR3 nucleotides are TGTGCCAGCAGCGCCCGCGGCAACACTGAAGCTTTCTTT. Complete variable domain (other parts from reference TRBV3-1 and TRBJ1-1): DTAVSQTPKYLVTQMGNDKSIKCEQNLGHDTMYWYKQDSKKFLKIMFSYNNKELIINETVPNRFSPKSPDKAHLNLHINSLELGDSAVYFCASSARGNTEAFFGQGTRLTVV.

The genes are TRBV18 and TRBJ1-1; D not certain. The CDR3 runs to 14 residues. Germline V gene sequence: CDR1 KGHSH, CDR2 LQKENI. Deletions cut 0 bases from V and 2 bases from J, with 7 bases between. In DNA, the CDR3 is TGTGCCAGCTCACCACCCTCAGCTAACACTGAAGCTTTCTTT. Its protein product is CASSPPSANTEAFF.

This clonotype was observed a handful of times. The chain recombines TRBV12-3 or TRBV12-4 with TRBJ2-7, with D possibly TRBD1 on 5 matching bases. The CDR3 has 13 amino acids. V lost 3 bases to trimming and J lost 2 bases, with 8 bases between them. The CDR3 protein is CASSFQGTYEQYF. CDR3 in DNA: TGTGCCAGCAGTTTTCAGGGTACCTACGAGCAGTACTTC.

This clonotype was seen more than once but under ten times. V is TRBV11-2 and J is TRBJ2-5, with D perhaps TRBD1 (6 bases). Germline V gene lookup returns CDR1 SGHAT and CDR2 FQNNGV. V was cut by 6 bases and J by 2 bases, with 13 bases left in between. This CDR3 has 14 residues. In DNA form, the CDR3 reads TGTGCCAGCAGGAGAATCGACAGGCAAGAGACCCAGTACTTC. It translates to CASRRIDRQETQYF.

This clonotype has a handful of counts. The rearrangement links TRBV12-3 or TRBV12-4 to TRBJ1-4; 7 bases fit TRBD1. V dropped 5 bases and J dropped 8; count of bases not matched to a gene: 11. The CDR3 totals 15 residues. Here the CDR3 DNA reads TGTGCCAGCAGTCCACGACAGGGATCGTGGGAAAAACTGTTTTTT. It yields the protein CASSPRQGSWEKLFF.

This clonotype has a handful of counts. The gene calls are TRBV6-6 and TRBJ2-1; 12 nucleotides match TRBD2. Losses at the gene ends were 2 bases for V and 7 bases for J; bases not matched to a gene: 12. The length of the CDR3 is 18 residues. CDR1 and CDR2 (germline): MNHNY, SVGAGI (reference sequence). Written as DNA, the CDR3 is TGTGCCAGCAGTTACGAACTAGCGGGGGGAACTTATCGGAATGAGCAGTTCTTC. This sequence encodes CASSYELAGGTYRNEQFF.

This sequence joins TRBV11-2 and TRBJ2-7, with D possibly being TRBD1 or TRBD2 (5 bases each). The germline V gene has CDR1 SGHAT and CDR2 FQNNGV. Trimming removed 5 bases from V and 3 bases from J, with 20 bases in between. The CDR3 totals 16 residues. This CDR3 reads CASSPLSRDRGYEQYF. CDR3 DNA sequence: TGTGCCAGCAGCCCCTTGAGCCGGGACCGAGGCTACGAGCAGTACTTC.

The rearrangement uses TRBV5-1 and TRBJ2-7, with D hard to call. The CDR3 contains 14 residues. CDR1 SGHRS and CDR2 YFSETQ come from the germline V gene. Trimming took 5 bases from V and 2 from J, leaving 14 bases between them. The CDR3 DNA follows: TGCGCCAGCAGTGTAGCCCCAGCAACCTACGAGCAGTACTTC. It encodes CASSVAPATYEQYF. The entire variable domain, with the rest obtained from reference TRBV5-1 and TRBJ2-7, is as follows: KAGVTQTPRYLIKTRGQQVTLSCSPISGHRSVSWYQQTPGQGLQFLFEYFSETQRNKGNFPGRFSGRQFSNSRSEMNVSTLELGDSALYLCASSVAPATYEQYFGPGTRLTVT.

In its sample, this clonotype was seen a few times. This chain connects TRBV29-1 to TRBJ2-7, with no clear D. Germline lookup yields CDR1 SQVTM and CDR2 ANQGSEA. The CDR3 loop spans 12 amino acids. Trimming stripped 4 bases from V and 6 bases from J, with 13 bases between. The CDR3 here is CSVGHSVGEQYF. The CDR3 DNA follows: TGCAGCGTTGGACACTCGGTGGGCGAGCAGTACTTC.

This rearrangement joins TRBV7-3 to TRBJ1-1; unclear D gene. The germline V gene has CDR1 SGHTA and CDR2 FQGTGA. Trimming left V 6 bases short and J 3 bases short, with 11 bases between. The CDR3 contains 13 residues. CDR3 sequence (DNA): TGTGCCAGCAGAAATTTCCGGGACACTGAAGCTTTCTTT. Translated, it gives CASRNFRDTEAFF.

V and J are TRBV7-9 and TRBJ1-1; D might be TRBD1 (5 bases). The V and J ends lost 0 bases and 6 bases respectively, with 14 bases between them. Germline V gives CDR1 SEHNR, CDR2 FQNEAQ (reference sequence). The length of the CDR3 is 15 residues. CDR3 coding DNA: TGTGCCAGCAGCTTAGCCCCGGGGCTAATCTCTGAAGCTTTCTTT. Translating gives CASSLAPGLISEAFF.

Here the CDR3 reads CASSSGQDTEAFF. The CDR3 DNA is TGTGCCAGCTCGAGCGGACAGGACACTGAAGCTTTCTTT. The chain employs TRBV18 and TRBJ1-1; 7 bases fit TRBD1. The V gene end was trimmed by 6 bases and the J gene end by 3 bases; junction bases not matched to a gene: 4. The V gene's germline CDR1 is KGHSH and CDR2 LQKENI. The CDR3 sequence is 13 residues long. Complete variable domain (other parts from reference TRBV18 and TRBJ1-1): NAGVMQNPRHLVRRRGQEARLRCSPMKGHSHVYWYRQLPEEGLKFMVYLQKENIIDESGMPKERFSAEFPKEGPSILRIQQVVRGDSAAYFCASSSGQDTEAFFGQGTRLTVV.

In its sample, this clonotype was seen a few times. The V and J genes are TRBV4-2 and TRBJ1-1; possible D gene TRBD1, 6 bases. Looked up from germline, CDR1 is LGHNA and CDR2 is YNFKEQ. This CDR3 comprises 12 residues. Trimming shortened V by 0 bases and J by 11 bases, and 10 bases separated the two germline ends. The CDR3 region has the DNA TGTGCCAGCAGCCAAGAAGGGGGGGAGGCTTTCTTT. Translating it yields CASSQEGGEAFF.

This chain links TRBV12-5 with TRBJ1-5; tentative D call: TRBD1 (5 bases). This CDR3 region has 14 residues. Trimming left V 1 base short and J 3 bases short, with 7 bases between. Germline CDR1 and CDR2: LGHNT and FRNRAP. The DNA for the CDR3 is TGTGCTAGTGGTTTGGGACAGTCCAATCAGCCCCAGCATTTT. This encodes CASGLGQSNQPQHF.

This clonotype was seen more than once but under ten times. The chain recombines TRBV20-1 with TRBJ2-1; D unresolved. The germline V gene has CDR1 DFQATT and CDR2 SNEGSKA (reference sequence). Trimming shortened V by 0 bases and J by 4 bases, and 10 bases separated the two germline ends. The CDR3 extends over 14 amino acids. DNA for the CDR3: TGCAGTGCTAGAGATCGCAGAGTATACAATGAGCAGTTCTTC. Protein: CSARDRRVYNEQFF.

This sequence joins TRBV18 and TRBJ1-1; no reliable D call. The CDR3 extends over 13 amino acids. Germline V gene lookup returns CDR1 KGHSH and CDR2 LQKENI. Trimming removed 1 base at V and 5 bases at J, with 8 bases between. The CDR3 spells CASSPRLGTEAFF. The CDR3 coding sequence is TGTGCCAGCTCACCACGTCTTGGTACTGAAGCTTTCTTT.

The V call is TRBV20-1, the J call TRBJ2-5, with D unresolved. Germline-derived CDR1 and CDR2 are DFQATT and SNEGSKA (reference sequence). The CDR3 consists of 12 residues. CDR3 in DNA: TGCAGGTCTCAAGGTGCAGAAGAGACCCAGTACTTC. Translation: CRSQGAEETQYF.

The sample holds a few counts of this clonotype. This chain connects TRBV20-1 to TRBJ1-1, with D perhaps matching TRBD1 (5 bases). The CDR3 extends over 11 amino acids. Germline V gives CDR1 DFQATT, CDR2 SNEGSKA (reference sequence). The ends were cut back, 4 bases at V and 11 bases at J, with 14 bases in the middle. CDR3 coding DNA: TGCAGTGCTAAGCGTATACAGGCGGCTTTCTTT. This encodes CSAKRIQAAFF.

Only a few counts were recorded for this clonotype. The rearrangement joins TRBV20-1 to TRBJ1-2; D is unresolved. Trimming pared 6 bases from V and 4 bases from J, leaving 18 bases between. This CDR3 contains 14 residues. Germline V lookup: CDR1 DFQATT, CDR2 SNEGSKA (reference sequence). In DNA, the CDR3 is TGCAGTGCCAACAGACCTCGGCCCCCCTATGGCTACACCTTC. Amino acids: CSANRPRPPYGYTF.

The chain couples TRBV2 to TRBJ1-5; D gene ambiguous. V lost 4 bases and J 5 bases, leaving 6 bases between the germline ends. Per the germline V gene, CDR1 is SNHLY and CDR2 is FYNNEI. CDR3 length: 12 residues. The CDR3 protein is CASSGSDQPQHF. CDR3 bases: TGTGCCAGCAGTGGAAGTGATCAGCCCCAGCATTTT.

The chain recombines TRBV7-9 with TRBJ1-1; D is possibly TRBD1 (5 bases). The CDR3 has 14 amino acids. The ends were cut back, 8 bases at V and 6 bases at J, with 19 bases in the middle. CDR1 and CDR2 from the germline V gene are SEHNR and FQNEAQ (reference sequence). The CDR3 loop is CASLESGGTPEAFF. CDR3 DNA sequence: TGTGCCAGCTTAGAATCTGGGGGGACCCCTGAAGCTTTCTTT.

This rearrangement joins TRBV20-1 to TRBJ2-5, with TRBD2 matching over 9 bases. The CDR3 totals 15 residues. The V and J ends lost 5 bases and 2 bases, in that order; junction bases with no gene match: 9. Germline CDR1 and CDR2: DFQATT and SNEGSKA (reference sequence). The CDR3 sequence: CSALRGLAGQETQYF. In nucleotides, the CDR3 is TGCAGTGCTCTAAGGGGGCTAGCGGGGCAAGAGACCCAGTACTTC.

J is TRBJ1-1 and V is TRBV12-3 or TRBV12-4; 7 bases agree with TRBD1. The CDR3 spans 15 residues. Germline trimming cut 1 base from V and 5 bases from J; bases unmatched to any gene: 7. This CDR3 is CASSLGGQVGTEAFF. For the CDR3, the DNA is TGTGCCAGCAGTTTAGGAGGACAGGTAGGGACTGAAGCTTTCTTT.

This clonotype appeared once. The chain recombines TRBV3-1 with TRBJ2-7; perhaps TRBD1 as D (6 bases). Germline V CDR1 and CDR2: LGHDT, YNNKEL (reference sequence). The CDR3 runs to 12 residues. V lost 0 bases to trimming and J lost 10 bases, with 10 bases between them. CDR3 bases: TGTGCCAGCAGCCAAGAAGGCAGGGGTCAGTACTTC. Translated: CASSQEGRGQYF.